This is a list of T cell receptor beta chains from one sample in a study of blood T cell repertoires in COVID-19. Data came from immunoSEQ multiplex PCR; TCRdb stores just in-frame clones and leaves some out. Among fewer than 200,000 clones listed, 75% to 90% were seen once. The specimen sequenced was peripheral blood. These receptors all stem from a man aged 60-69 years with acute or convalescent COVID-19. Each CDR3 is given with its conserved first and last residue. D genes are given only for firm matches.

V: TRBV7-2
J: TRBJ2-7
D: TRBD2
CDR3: CASSLGLAGGEQYF

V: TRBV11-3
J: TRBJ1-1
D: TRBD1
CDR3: CASSRTGENTEAFF

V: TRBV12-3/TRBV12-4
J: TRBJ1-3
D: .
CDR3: CASSTRDGNTIYF

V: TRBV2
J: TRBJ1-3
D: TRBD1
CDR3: CASSYQQGPSSGNTIYF

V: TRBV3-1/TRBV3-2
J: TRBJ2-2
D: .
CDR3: CASSQDRTRESAGELFF

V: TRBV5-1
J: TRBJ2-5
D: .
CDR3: CASSLGDTYQETQYF

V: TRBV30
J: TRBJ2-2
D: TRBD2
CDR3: CAWSVFAGADTGELFF

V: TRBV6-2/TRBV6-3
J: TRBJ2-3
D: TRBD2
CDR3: CASSFKRGVNTDTQYF

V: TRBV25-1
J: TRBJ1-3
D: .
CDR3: CASSESRITGNTIYF

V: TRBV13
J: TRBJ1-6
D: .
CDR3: CASSYRGSVNSPLHF

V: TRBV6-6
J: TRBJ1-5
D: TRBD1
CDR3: CASTGGGNPQHF

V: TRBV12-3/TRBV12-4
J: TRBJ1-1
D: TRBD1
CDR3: CASSDRAEAFF

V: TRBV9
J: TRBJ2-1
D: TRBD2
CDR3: CASSVERGGRNEQFF

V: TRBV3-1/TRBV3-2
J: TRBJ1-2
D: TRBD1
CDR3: CASSQETGAGTYGYTF

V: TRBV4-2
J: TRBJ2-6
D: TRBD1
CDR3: CASSPQWATGGFSKGANVLTF

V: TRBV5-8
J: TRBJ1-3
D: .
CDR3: CASSLAVLSSGNTIYF

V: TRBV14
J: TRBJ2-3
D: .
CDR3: CASSQDRGTGTDTQYF

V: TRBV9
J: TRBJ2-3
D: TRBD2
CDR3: CASSAGLASYTDTQYF

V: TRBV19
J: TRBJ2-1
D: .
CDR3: CASSTLGTRHNEQFF

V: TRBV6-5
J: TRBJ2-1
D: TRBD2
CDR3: CASAWTSDYNEQFF

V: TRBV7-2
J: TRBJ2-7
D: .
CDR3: CASSLGSGIREQYF

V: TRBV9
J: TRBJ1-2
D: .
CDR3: CASSVSGDLYGYTF

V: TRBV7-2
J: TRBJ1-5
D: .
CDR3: CASSFPSTRGGFGNQPQHF

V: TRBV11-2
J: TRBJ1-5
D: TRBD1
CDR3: CASSLGRGTGGGNQPQHF

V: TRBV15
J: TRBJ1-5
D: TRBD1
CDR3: CATSRGQGIFGNQPQHF

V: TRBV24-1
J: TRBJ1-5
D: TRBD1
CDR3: CATQGAGQPQHF

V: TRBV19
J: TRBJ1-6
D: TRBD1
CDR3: CASSIPRTGLSSYNSPLHF

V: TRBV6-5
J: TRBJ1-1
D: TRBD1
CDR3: CASSPDRGDTEAFF

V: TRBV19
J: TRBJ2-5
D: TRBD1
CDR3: CASSITGVKETQYF

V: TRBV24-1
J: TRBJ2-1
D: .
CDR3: CATSDPARGNEQFF

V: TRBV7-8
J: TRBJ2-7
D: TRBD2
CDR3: CASSFGEGYEQYF

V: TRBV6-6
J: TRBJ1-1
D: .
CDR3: CASSSRPRAATEAFF

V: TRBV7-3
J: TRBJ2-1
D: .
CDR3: CASSLDGDNEQFF

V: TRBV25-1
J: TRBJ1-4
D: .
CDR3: CATMQGSNEKLFF

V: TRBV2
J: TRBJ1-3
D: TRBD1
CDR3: CASSDGGQGDSGNTIYF

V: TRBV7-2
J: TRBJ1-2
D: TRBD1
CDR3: CASSSDRGNYGYTF

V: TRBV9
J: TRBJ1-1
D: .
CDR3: CASSLQGNTEAFF

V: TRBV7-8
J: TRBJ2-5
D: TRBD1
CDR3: CASSLDSGQGIQETQYF

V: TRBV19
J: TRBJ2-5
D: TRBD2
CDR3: CASSIGTSGVLQETQYF

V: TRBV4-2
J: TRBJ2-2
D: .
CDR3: CASFAQGSGTGELFF

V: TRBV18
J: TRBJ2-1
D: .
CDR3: CASSTRGGQDNEQFF

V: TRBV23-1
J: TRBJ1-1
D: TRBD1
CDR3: CASSQDPVRGETEAFF

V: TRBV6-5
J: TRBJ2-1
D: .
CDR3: CASSFTGPARGEQFF

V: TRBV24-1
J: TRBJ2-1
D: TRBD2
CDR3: CATSDSGGANEQFF

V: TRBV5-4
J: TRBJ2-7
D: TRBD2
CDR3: CASSLSGGYPVEQYF

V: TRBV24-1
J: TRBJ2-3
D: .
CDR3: CAPVGRGRVTDTQYF

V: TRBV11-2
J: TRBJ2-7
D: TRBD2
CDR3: CASSSLLAGASYEQYF

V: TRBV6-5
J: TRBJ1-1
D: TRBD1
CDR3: CASSYRATGYTEAFF

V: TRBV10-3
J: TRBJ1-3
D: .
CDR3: CAISEPGGSENTIYF